This record covers a single T cell receptor (beta chain). All sequencing subjects had displayed CD8+CD57+ cell expansion on flow cytometry. The diagnosis in all patients was severe acquired aplastic anemia. The data belong to a study of CD8+CD57+ T cells in acquired aplastic anemia. The ends lost 5 bases at V and 5 bases at J; junction bases unmatched: 8. Germline assignment: CDR1 ENHRY and CDR2 SYGVKD. This CDR3 contains 14 residues. CDR3 and TCR beta VDJ profiling relied on genomic DNA as the template. TCRdb used MiXCR to reprocess the reads, holding one entry per CDR3 protein. Seen here are fewer than 85,000 distinct CDR3 sequences, roughly two thirds observed once, and the top ten hold 80% to 90%.

The source is a human donor with aplastic anemia. The sample comprised sorted CD4+, CD8+, or CD8+CD57+ T cells (not recorded which) from PBMCs. The chain employs TRBV10-3 and TRBJ1-2; TRBD1 matches 7 bases. Written as DNA, the CDR3 is TGTGCCATCAGTAGGACAGGAAACCAATATGGCTACACCTTC. Amino acid sequence: CAISRTGNQYGYTF.